The clone carrying this T cell receptor (beta chain) was picked up one time. Its antigen remains unknown. The data are from a study of siplizumab effects on memory and regulatory T cells. Profiling relied on immunoSEQ multiplex PCR, and the TCRdb table lists in-frame clones only, not all of them. Of some 100,000 clones listed, 93% were seen once; the top ten hold 5% to 7%. Study outcomes and limitations: Versus less than 35% in controls, the mappable alloreactive CD4+ clones averaged roughly 68% Treg-derived with siplizumab. Naive T cells were seen as more diverse than memory cells and as major alloresponse contributors.

The CDR3 sequence is 16 residues long. The V end lost 3 bases, the J end lost 0 bases, and 10 bases lay between the germline ends. The V gene's germline CDR1 is SGHDT and CDR2 YYEEEE. This TCR came from a human donor in good health. Material: CD8+ T cells sorted from blood. The chain combines TRBV5-6 with TRBJ1-6; no reliable D call. The CDR3, as DNA: TGTGCCAGCAGCTCTACGTCAAGCTCCTATAATTCACCCCTCCACTTT. Its translation is CASSSTSSSYNSPLHF.